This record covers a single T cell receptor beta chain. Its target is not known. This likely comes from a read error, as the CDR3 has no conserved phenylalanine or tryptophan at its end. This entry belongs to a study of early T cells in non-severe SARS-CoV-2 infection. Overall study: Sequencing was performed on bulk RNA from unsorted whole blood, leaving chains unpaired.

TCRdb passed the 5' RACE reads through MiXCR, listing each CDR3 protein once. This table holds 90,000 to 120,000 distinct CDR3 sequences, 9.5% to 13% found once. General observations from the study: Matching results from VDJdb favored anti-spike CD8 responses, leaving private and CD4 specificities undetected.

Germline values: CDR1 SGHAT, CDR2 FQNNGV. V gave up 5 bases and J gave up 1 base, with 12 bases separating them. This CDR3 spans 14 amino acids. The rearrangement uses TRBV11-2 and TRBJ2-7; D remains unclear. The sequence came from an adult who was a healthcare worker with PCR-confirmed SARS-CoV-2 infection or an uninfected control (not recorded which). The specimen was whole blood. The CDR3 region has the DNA TGTGCCAGCAGCGCCCGAGCACGGTCCTACGAGCAGTACTTG. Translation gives CASSARARSYEQYL.